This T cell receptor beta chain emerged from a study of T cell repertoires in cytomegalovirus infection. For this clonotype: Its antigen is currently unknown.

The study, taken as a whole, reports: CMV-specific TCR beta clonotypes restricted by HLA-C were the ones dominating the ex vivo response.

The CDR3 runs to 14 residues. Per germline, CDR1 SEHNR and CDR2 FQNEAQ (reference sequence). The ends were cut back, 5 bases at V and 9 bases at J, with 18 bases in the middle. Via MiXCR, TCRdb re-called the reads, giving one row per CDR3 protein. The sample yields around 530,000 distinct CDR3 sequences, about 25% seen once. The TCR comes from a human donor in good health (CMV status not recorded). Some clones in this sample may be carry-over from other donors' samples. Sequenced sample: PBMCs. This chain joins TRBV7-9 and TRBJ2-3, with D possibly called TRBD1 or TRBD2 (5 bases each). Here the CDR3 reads CASSPLRETVTQYF. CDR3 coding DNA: TGTGCCAGCAGCCCCTTGAGGGAGACAGTCACGCAGTATTTT.